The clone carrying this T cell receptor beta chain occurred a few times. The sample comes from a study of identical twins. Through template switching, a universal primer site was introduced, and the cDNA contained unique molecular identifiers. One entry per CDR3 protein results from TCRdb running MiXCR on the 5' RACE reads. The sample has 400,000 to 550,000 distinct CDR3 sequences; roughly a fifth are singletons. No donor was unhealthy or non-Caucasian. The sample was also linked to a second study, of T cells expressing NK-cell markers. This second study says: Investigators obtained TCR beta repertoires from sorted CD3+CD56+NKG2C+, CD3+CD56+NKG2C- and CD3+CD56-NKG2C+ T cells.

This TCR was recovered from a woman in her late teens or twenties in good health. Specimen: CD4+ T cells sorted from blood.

The CDR3 spells CASTYGQISNQPQHF. CDR3 DNA sequence: TGTGCCAGCACCTACGGACAGATTAGCAATCAGCCCCAGCATTTT. This chain joins TRBV5-6 and TRBJ1-5, with D possibly being TRBD1 (6 bases). The CDR3 is 15 residues long. Germline CDR1 is SGHDT and CDR2 is YYEEEE. Trimming removed 6 bases from V and 0 bases from J, with 13 bases in between. The full variable domain, its missing parts supplied by reference TRBV5-6 and TRBJ1-5, is DAGVTQSPTHLIKTRGQQVTLRCSPKSGHDTVSWYQQALGQGPQFIFQYYEEEERQRGNFPDRFSGHQFPNYSSELNVNALLLGDSALYLCASTYGQISNQPQHFGDGTRLSIL.